This T cell receptor beta chain was observed in a study of cytomegalovirus exposure and HLA in healthy donors. This PCR relied on a set of 60 Vbeta primers and 13 Jbeta primers. Profiling relied on immunoSEQ multiplex PCR, and the TCRdb table lists in-frame clones only, not all of them. The sample consists of 100,000 to 150,000 clones, approximately 84% of them appearing once. As concerns this clone: Its antigen remains unknown.

V lost 4 bases to trimming and J lost 8 bases, with 21 bases between them. Germline loops: CDR1 LNHNV, CDR2 YYDKDF (reference sequence). This CDR3 has 16 amino acids. Study-level results: Accurate prediction of HLA-A and HLA-B alleles (for most subjects) was reportedly achieved from TCR beta sequences. A missense variant in DCLRE1C was later tied to TCR beta V- and J-gene trimming.

V and J are TRBV15 and TRBJ1-5; D is possibly TRBD1 (6 bases). The clonotype originates from a young woman in good health and CMV-seronegative. Sequenced: PBMCs. CDR3 bases: TGTGCCACCAGCACCCACAGGGAAATTCAGGAGGAGCCCCAGCATTTT. Encoded protein: CATSTHREIQEEPQHF.